The T cell receptor beta chain under discussion was sequenced for a study of blood T cell repertoires in COVID-19. For the study at large: The origin of the acute and convalescent COVID-19 samples was the United States, Italy and Spain. The analysed material was cDNA or gDNA that came from T cells, B-cell-depleted T cells, or PBMCs.

In the original processing: It was from reference gene primer amplification that nucleated cell counts were estimated. The repertoire was sequenced with immunoSEQ multiplex PCR; TCRdb's copy has only in-frame clones and lacks some. V and J calls and clone size come straight from that table; D and trimming were deduced from the DNA. The repertoire consists of about 270,000 clones, with approximately 86% occurring once and the leading ten covering about 8.6%. Germline V gene lookup returns CDR1 KGHSH and CDR2 LQKENI. After removal of 3 bases from V and 9 bases from J, the junction contained 5 bases not matched to a gene. The CDR3 sequence is 15 residues long.

What was sequenced was peripheral blood. The clonotype originates from a middle-aged man with active or convalescent COVID-19. This chain joins TRBV18 and TRBJ1-6; TRBD1 aligns across 10 bases. CDR3 in DNA: TGTGCCAGCTCACCTTCCGGACAGGGGGGTTCACCCCTCCACTTT. It encodes CASSPSGQGGSPLHF.